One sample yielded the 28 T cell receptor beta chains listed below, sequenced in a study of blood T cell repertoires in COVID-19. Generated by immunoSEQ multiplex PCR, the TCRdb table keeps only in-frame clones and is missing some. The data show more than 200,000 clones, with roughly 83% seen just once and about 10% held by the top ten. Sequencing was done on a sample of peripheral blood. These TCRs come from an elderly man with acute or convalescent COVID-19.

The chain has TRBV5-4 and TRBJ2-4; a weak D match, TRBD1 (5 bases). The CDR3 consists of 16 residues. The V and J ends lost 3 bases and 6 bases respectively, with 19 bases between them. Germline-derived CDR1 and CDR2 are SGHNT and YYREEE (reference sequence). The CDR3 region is CASSSPSQGSRNIQYF. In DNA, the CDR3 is TGTGCCAGCAGCTCCCCCTCTCAGGGCTCGAGAAACATTCAGTACTTC.

CDR3 in DNA: TGTGCCAGCAGTGCGGGAGGGTCCCATGGCTACACCTTC. Translated, it gives CASSAGGSHGYTF. This chain connects TRBV2 to TRBJ1-2, with no clear D. CDR1 is SNHLY and CDR2 is FYNNEI in the germline V gene. V lost 4 bases, J lost 6 bases, and 12 bases lay in between. The CDR3 is made up of 13 amino acids.

The CDR3 DNA follows: TGTGCCAGCAGTCCCATAGGAGCCGGGACAGGGAGAGGGAATGAGCAGTTCTTC. It specifies CASSPIGAGTGRGNEQFF. The rearrangement joins TRBV6-2 or TRBV6-3 to TRBJ2-1; 9 positions agree with TRBD1. The J segment lost 7 bases and the V segment lost 5 bases, leaving 18 bases of the junction unmatched. Germline CDR1 MNHEY, CDR2 SVGEGT. CDR3 length equals 18 residues.

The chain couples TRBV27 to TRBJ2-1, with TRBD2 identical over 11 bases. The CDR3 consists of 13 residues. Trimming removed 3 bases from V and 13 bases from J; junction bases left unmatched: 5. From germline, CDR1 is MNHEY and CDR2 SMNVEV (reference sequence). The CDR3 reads CASSFSLAGVQFF. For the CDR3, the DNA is TGTGCCAGCAGTTTCTCACTAGCGGGAGTACAGTTCTTC.

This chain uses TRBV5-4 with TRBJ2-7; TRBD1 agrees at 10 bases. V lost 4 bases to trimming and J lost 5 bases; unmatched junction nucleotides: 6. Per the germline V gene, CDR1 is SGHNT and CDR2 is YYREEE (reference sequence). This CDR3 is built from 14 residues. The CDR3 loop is CASSLGQGIHEQYF. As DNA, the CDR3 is TGTGCCAGCAGCCTGGGACAGGGGATCCACGAGCAGTACTTC. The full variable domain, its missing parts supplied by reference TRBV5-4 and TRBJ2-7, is ETGVTQSPTHLIKTRGQQVTLRCSSQSGHNTVSWYQQALGQGPQFIFQYYREEENGRGNFPPRFSGLQFPNYSSELNVNALELDDSALYLCASSLGQGIHEQYFGPGTRLTVT.

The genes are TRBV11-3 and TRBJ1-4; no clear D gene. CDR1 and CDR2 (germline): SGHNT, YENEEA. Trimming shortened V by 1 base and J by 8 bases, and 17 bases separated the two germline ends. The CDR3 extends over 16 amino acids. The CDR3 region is CASSLAPPVQREKLFF. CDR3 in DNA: TGTGCCAGCAGCTTAGCCCCCCCGGTCCAGAGGGAAAAACTGTTTTTT. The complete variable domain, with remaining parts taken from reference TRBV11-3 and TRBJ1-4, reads EAGVVQSPRYKIIEKKQPVAFWCNPISGHNTLYWYLQNLGQGPELLIRYENEEAVDDSQLPKDRFSAERLKGVDSTLKIQPAELGDSAVYLCASSLAPPVQREKLFFGSGTQLSVL.

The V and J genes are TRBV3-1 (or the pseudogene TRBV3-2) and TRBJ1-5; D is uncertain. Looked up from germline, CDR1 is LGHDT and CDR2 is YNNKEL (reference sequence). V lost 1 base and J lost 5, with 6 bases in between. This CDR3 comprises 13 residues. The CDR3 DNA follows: TGTGCCAGCAGCCAAGGAGGTCATCAGCCCCAGCATTTT. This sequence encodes CASSQGGHQPQHF.

CDR3 in DNA: TGCAGCGTTTCGACAGGGATGATAGGTGGCTACACCTTC. Translation: CSVSTGMIGGYTF. The chain carries TRBV29-1 and TRBJ1-2; the match to TRBD1 covers 7 bases. Looked up from germline, CDR1 is SQVTM and CDR2 is ANQGSEA. The CDR3 runs to 13 residues. Unmatched junction bases numbered 10, after V lost 5 bases and J lost 7 bases. Full variable domain (outside the CDR3, taken from reference TRBV29-1 and TRBJ1-2): SAVISQKPSRDICQRGTSLTIQCQVDSQVTMMFWYRQQPGQSLTLIATANQGSEATYESGFVIDKFPISRPNLTFSTLTVSNMSPEDSSIYLCSVSTGMIGGYTFGSGTRLTVV.

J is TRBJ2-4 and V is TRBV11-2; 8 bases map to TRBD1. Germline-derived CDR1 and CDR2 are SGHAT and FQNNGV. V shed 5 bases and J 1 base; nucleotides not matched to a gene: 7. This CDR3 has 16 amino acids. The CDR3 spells CASSPDRGLAKNIQYF. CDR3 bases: TGTGCCAGCAGCCCCGACAGGGGCCTTGCCAAAAACATTCAGTACTTC.

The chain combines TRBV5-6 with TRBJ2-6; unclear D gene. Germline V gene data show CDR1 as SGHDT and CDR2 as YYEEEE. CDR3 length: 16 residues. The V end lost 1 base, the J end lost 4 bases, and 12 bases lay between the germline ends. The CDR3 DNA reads TGTGCCAGCAGCTTGAGCATCCCGCGGGGGGCCAACGTCCTGACTTTC. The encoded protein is CASSLSIPRGANVLTF.

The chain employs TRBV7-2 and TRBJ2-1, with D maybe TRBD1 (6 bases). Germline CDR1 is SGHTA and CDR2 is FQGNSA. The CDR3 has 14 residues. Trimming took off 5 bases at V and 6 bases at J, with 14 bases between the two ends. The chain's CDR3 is CASSPGRGSNEQFF. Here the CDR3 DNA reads TGTGCCAGCAGCCCTGGAAGGGGGAGCAATGAGCAGTTCTTC.

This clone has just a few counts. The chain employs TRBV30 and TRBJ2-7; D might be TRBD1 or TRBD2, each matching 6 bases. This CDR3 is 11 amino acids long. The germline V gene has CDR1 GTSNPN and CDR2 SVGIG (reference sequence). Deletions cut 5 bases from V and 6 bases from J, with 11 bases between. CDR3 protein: CAWGGTTEQYF. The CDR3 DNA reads TGTGCCTGGGGAGGGACAACCGAGCAGTACTTC.

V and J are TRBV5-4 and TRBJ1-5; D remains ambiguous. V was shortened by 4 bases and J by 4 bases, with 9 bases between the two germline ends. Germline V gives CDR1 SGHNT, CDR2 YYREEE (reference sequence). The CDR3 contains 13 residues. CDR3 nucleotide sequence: TGTGCCAGCAGCCCGGACTATAATCAGCCCCAGCATTTT. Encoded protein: CASSPDYNQPQHF. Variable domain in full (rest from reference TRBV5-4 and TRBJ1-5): ETGVTQSPTHLIKTRGQQVTLRCSSQSGHNTVSWYQQALGQGPQFIFQYYREEENGRGNFPPRFSGLQFPNYSSELNVNALELDDSALYLCASSPDYNQPQHFGDGTRLSIL.

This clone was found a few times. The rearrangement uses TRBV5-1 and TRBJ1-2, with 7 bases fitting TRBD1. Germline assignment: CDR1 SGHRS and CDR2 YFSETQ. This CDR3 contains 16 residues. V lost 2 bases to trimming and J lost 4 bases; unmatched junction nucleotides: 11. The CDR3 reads CASSFDRDRPSYGYTF. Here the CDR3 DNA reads TGCGCCAGCAGCTTCGACCGGGACAGACCTTCCTATGGCTACACCTTC.

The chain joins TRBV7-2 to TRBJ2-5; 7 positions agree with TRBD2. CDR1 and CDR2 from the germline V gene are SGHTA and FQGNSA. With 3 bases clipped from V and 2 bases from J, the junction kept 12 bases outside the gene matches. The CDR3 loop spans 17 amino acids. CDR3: CASSFRAVGLVQETQYF. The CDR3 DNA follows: TGTGCCAGCAGCTTTCGAGCGGTCGGACTAGTTCAAGAGACCCAGTACTTC.

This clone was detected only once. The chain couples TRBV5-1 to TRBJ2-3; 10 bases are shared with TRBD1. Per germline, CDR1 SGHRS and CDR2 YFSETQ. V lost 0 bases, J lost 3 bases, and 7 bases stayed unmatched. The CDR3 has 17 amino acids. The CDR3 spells CASSLDDRGRSTDTQYF. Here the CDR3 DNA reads TGCGCCAGCAGCTTGGACGACAGGGGGCGAAGTACAGATACGCAGTATTTT. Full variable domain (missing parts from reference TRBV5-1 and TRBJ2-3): KAGVTQTPRYLIKTRGQQVTLSCSPISGHRSVSWYQQTPGQGLQFLFEYFSETQRNKGNFPGRFSGRQFSNSRSEMNVSTLELGDSALYLCASSLDDRGRSTDTQYFGPGTRLTVL.

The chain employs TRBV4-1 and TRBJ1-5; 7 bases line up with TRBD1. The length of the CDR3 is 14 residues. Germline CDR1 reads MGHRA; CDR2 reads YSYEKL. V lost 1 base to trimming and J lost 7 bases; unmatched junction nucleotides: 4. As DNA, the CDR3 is TGCGCCAGCAGCCAAGGGCTACAGGGGCAGCCCCAGCATTTT. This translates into CASSQGLQGQPQHF.

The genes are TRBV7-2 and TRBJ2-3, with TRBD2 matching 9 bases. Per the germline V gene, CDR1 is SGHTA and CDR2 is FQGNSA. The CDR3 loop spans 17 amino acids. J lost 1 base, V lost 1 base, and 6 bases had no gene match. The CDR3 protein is CASSLGLAGRRTDTQYF. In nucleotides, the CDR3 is TGTGCCAGCAGCTTAGGCCTAGCGGGGAGACGCACAGATACGCAGTATTTT.

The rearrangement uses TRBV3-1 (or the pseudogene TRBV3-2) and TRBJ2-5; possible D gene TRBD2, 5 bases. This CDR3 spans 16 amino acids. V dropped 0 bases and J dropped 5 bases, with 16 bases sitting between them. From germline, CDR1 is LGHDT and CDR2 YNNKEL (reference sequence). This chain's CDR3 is CASSQEYSEGYETQYF. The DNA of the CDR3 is TGTGCCAGCAGCCAAGAGTACTCCGAGGGCTACGAGACCCAGTACTTC.

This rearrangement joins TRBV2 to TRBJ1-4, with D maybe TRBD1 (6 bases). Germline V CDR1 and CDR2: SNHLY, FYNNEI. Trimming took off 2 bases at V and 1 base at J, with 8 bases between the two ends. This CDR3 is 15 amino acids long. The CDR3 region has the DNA TGTGCCAGCAGTGAAAGAGGGGGAACTAATGAAAAACTGTTTTTT. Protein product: CASSERGGTNEKLFF.

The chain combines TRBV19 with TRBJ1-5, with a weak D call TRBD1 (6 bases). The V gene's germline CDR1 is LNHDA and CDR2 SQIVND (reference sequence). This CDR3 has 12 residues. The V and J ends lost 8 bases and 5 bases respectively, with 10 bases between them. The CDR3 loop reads CASQDSHQPQHF. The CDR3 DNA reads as TGTGCCAGTCAGGACAGCCATCAGCCCCAGCATTTT.

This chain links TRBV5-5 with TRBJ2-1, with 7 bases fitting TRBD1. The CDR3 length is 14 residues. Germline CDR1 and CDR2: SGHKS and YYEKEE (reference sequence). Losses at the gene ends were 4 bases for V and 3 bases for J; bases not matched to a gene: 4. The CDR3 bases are TGTGCCAGCAGCCCCCGGGACAGCTACAATGAGCAGTTCTTC. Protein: CASSPRDSYNEQFF.

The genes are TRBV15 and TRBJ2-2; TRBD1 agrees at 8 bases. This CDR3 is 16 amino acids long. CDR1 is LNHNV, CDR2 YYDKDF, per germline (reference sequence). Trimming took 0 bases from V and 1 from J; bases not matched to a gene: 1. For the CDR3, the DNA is TGTGCCACCAGCAGAGAGGGACAGGTGAACACCGGGGAGCTGTTTTTT. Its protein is CATSREGQVNTGELFF.

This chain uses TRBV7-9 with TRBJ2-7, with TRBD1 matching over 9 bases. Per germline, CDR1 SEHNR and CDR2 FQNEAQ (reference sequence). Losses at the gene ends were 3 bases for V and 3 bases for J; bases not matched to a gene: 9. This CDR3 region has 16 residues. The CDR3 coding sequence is TGTGCCAGCAGCTTCCTTCGGACAGGGGATATCTACGAGCAGTACTTC. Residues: CASSFLRTGDIYEQYF. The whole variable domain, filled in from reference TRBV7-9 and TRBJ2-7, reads DTGVSQNPRHKITKRGQNVTFRCDPISEHNRLYWYRQTLGQGPEFLTYFQNEAQLEKSRLLSDRFSAERPKGSFSTLEIQRTEQGDSAMYLCASSFLRTGDIYEQYFGPGTRLTVT.

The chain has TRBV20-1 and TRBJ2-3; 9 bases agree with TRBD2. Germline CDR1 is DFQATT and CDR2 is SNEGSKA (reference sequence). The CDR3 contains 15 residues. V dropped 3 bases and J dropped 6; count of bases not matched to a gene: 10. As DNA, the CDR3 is TGCAGTGCTAGTGTAGCGGGGGCCGTTTTGGATACGCAGTATTTT. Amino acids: CSASVAGAVLDTQYF.

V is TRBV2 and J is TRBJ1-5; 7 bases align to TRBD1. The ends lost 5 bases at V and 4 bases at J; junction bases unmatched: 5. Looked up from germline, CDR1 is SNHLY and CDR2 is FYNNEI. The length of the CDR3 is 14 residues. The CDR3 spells CASSRQGVNQPQHF. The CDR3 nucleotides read TGTGCCAGCAGTCGACAGGGCGTTAATCAGCCCCAGCATTTT. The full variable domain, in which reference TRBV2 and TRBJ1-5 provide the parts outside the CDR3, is EPEVTQTPSHQVTQMGQEVILRCVPISNHLYFYWYRQILGQKVEFLVSFYNNEISEKSEIFDDQFSVERPDGSNFTLKIRSTKLEDSAMYFCASSRQGVNQPQHFGDGTRLSIL.

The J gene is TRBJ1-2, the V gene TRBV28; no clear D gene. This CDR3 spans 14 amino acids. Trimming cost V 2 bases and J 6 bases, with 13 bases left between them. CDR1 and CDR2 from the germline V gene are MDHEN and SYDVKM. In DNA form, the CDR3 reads TGTGCCAGCAGTTTACGTGGCAAATCGAATGGCTACACCTTC. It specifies CASSLRGKSNGYTF.

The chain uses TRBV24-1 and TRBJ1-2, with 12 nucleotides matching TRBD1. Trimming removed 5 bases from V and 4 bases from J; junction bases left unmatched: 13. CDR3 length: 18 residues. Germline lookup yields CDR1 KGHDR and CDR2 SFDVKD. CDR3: CATSGGPGTGGAGYGYTF. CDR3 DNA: TGTGCCACCAGTGGGGGGCCCGGGACAGGGGGCGCCGGCTATGGCTACACCTTC.